This T cell receptor (beta chain) was profiled in a study of T cell clusters in autoimmune cytopenias. Study-wide results and caveats: Clustering suggested that physiological T cell clusters were missing in primary autoimmune cytopenia patients.

This CDR3 has 13 residues. Germline CDR1 reads SEHNR; CDR2 reads FQNEAQ (reference sequence). One tube held mixed TRB-A and TRB-B primer pools for touch-down PCR. TCRdb re-called the multiplex PCR reads and shows each CDR3 protein once, DNA omitted. Reported are some 8,400 distinct CDR3 sequences; the ten largest clones contain over 20%. Each sample's input was about 270 ng genomic DNA, 40,000 or so genome equivalents. This clonotype is medium-sized by frequency. No antigen is known for it. The chain joins TRBV7-9 to TRBJ1-2; TCRdb proposes TRBD1, but this gene call is untestable without DNA. The sequence derives from a human donor with an autoimmune cytopenia or autoimmune hepatitis (not recorded which). Sequencing was done on a sample of peripheral blood. CDR3: CASSWGQGMGYTF.